The present T cell receptor beta chain was sequenced within a study of CXCR3-negative and CXCR3-positive naive CD8 T cells. Study-level points and caveats: Naive cells that were CXCR3-positive had more hydrophobic TRB CDR3s (compared with CXCR3-negative naive cells). Relative to memory CD8+ cells, whose diversity was much lower, both naive subsets had comparably high diversity.

Germline V gene data show CDR1 as MNHEY and CDR2 as SVGEGT. This CDR3 comprises 16 residues. TRB cDNA libraries were made by UMI-labeled 5' RACE. Following a re-call of the 5' RACE reads, TCRdb has one entry per CDR3 protein and lacks DNA. The listing records about 89,000 distinct CDR3 sequences. Of note for this clonotype: Its antigen is as yet unknown.

The sequenced material came from naive CXCR3+ CD8+ T cells from blood. The subset was: CD45RO-CCR7+CD27+CD95- naive CD8+ T cells expressing CXCR3 (TNR3+). The TCR originated in a human donor in good health. Some clones in this sample may be carry-over from other donors' samples. The V and J genes are TRBV6-2 or TRBV6-3 and TRBJ1-2; TCRdb designates TRBD1, a call that cannot be tested without DNA. The CDR3 protein is CASSSLVDRSNYGYTF.